This T cell receptor beta chain derives from a study of PD-1 blockade in classical Hodgkin lymphoma. The wider study: Intravenous delivery of nivolumab at 3 mg/kg to patients occurred every 2 weeks.

Only in-frame clones appear in the TCRdb table, and some are missing; sequencing was by immunoSEQ multiplex PCR. The table has fewer than 50,000 clones, roughly 78% seen once. The time point here: cycle 4 day 1 (C4D1), after five to seven weeks of nivolumab. Exposure to brentuximab vedotin varied, and each patient had relapsed following autologous stem cell transplantation. Patients' outcomes at their best amounted to complete response, partial response or progressive disease. The CDR3 has 15 residues. Trimming stripped 3 bases from V and 0 bases from J, with 6 bases between. CDR1 MRHNA and CDR2 SNTAGT come from the germline V gene.

The gene calls are TRBV6-4 and TRBJ1-6, with D unclear. The source material was peripheral blood mononuclear cells (PBMCs), sampled before the fourth cycle of nivolumab. This TCR was sampled from a human donor with classical Hodgkin lymphoma. The CDR3: CASSEGSSYNSPLHF. The CDR3 DNA is TGTGCCAGCAGTGAGGGGAGCTCCTATAATTCACCCCTCCACTTT.